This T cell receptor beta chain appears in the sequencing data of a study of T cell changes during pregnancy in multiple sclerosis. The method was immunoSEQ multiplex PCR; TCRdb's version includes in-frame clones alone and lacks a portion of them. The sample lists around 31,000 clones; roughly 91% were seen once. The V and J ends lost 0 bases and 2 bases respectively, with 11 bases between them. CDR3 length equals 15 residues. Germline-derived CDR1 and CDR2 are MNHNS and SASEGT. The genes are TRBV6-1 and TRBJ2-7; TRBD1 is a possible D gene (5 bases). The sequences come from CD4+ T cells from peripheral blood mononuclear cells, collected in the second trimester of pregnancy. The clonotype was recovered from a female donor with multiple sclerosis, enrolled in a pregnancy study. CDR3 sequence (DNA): TGTGCCAGCAGTGAAGCCCCAGGGATTGCCTACGAGCAGTACTTC. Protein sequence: CASSEAPGIAYEQYF.